This entry is about one T cell receptor (beta chain). Its target is not known. The data were obtained in a study of shared clonotypes between healthy human individuals. The study's findings and limits: Naive CD4 clonotypes overlapped across a handful of donors at about 5.2%.

The repertoire was sequenced with immunoSEQ multiplex PCR; TCRdb's copy has only in-frame clones and lacks some. The repertoire includes more than 1,200,000 clones, around 98.5% of them detected once, and over 0.3% sits in the top ten. The V and J ends lost 5 bases and 3 bases, in that order; junction bases with no gene match: 4. In germline, CDR1 is MNHEY, CDR2 SMNVEV (reference sequence). This CDR3 has 16 residues. Every donor was a Caucasian adult from Nashville, Tennessee. The rearrangement joins TRBV27 to TRBJ2-1, with 13 bases matching TRBD2. Sequenced: naive CD4+ T cells sorted from blood. Subset here: CD45RA+ positively selected. This TCR came from a man aged 25-45 years in good health. The CDR3 DNA sequence: TGTGCCAGCAGTCGACGACTAGCGGGAGGCTACAATGAGCAGTTCTTC. This encodes CASSRRLAGGYNEQFF.